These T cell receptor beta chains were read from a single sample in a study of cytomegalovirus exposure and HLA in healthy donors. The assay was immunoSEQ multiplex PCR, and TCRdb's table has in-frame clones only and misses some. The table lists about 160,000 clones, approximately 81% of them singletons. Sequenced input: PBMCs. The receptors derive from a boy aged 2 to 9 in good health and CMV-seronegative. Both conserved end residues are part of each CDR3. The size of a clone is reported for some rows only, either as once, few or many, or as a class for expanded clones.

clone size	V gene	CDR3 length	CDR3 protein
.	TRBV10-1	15	CASSEGTGYTGELFF
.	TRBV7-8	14	CASSLARLALHQYF
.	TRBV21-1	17	CASSGQGGGNYYNEQFF
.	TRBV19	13	CASSTRQGQPQHF
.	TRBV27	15	CASSPRGLGANVLTF
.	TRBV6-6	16	CASSYSVRLDYNEQFF
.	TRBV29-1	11	CSGEELETQYF
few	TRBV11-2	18	CASSWPLHGEWYENIQYF
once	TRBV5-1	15	CASSLGGLNSDTQYF
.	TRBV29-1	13	CSVIAGSTDTQYF
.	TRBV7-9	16	CASSGTSGESSYEQYF
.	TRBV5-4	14	CASSLPTRGYGYTF
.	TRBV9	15	CASSVGLDKSYEQYF
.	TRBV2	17	CASRSRGSGRRTGELFF
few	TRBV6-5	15	CASSYGTTPRNEQFF
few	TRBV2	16	CASSDPGREGGNTIYF
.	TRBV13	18	CASSGAGTSGRGAYEQYF
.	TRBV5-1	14	CASSLSQGNYGYTF
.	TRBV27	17	CASSWASGRGGGNEQFF
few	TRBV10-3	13	CAISGRENQPQHF
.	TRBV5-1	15	CASSTGASMNTEAFF
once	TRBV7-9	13	CASEGAGADTQYF
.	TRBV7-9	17	CASTKGGLKSSYNEQFF
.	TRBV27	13	CASSYRDGYEQYF
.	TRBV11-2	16	CASSLSETASSYEQYF
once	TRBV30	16	CAWSDTGGLTNEKLFF
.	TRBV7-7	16	CASSLSGTENTGELFF
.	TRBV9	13	CASRRDSNYGYTF
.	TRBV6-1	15	CASSERGTSRSSQYF
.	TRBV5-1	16	CASSTQGVTGANVLTF
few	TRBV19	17	CASSIDPPAGNTDTQYF
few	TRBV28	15	CASSFAGLSNQPQHF